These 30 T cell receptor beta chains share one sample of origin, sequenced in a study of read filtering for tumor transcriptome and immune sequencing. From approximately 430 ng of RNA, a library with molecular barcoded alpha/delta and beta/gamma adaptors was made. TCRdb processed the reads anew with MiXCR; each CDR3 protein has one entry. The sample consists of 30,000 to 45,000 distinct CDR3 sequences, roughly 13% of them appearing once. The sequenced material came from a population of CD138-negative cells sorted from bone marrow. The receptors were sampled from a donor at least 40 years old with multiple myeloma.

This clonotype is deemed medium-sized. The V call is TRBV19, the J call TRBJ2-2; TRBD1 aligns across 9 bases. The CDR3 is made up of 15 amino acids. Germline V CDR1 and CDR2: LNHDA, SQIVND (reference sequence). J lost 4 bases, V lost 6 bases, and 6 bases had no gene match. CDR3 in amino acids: CASRRDRVGTGELFF. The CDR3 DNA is TGTGCCAGTAGGAGGGACAGGGTTGGCACCGGGGAGCTGTTTTTT.

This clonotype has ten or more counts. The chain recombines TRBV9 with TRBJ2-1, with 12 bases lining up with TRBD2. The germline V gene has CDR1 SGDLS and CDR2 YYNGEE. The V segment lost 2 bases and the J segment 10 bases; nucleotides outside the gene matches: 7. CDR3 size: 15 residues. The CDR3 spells CASSVWTSGTPEQFF. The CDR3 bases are TGTGCCAGCAGCGTCTGGACTAGCGGGACCCCGGAGCAGTTCTTC. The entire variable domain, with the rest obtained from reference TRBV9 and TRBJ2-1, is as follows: DSGVTQTPKHLITATGQRVTLRCSPRSGDLSVYWYQQSLDQGLQFLIQYYNGEERAKGNILERFSAQQFPDLHSELNLSSLELGDSALYFCASSVWTSGTPEQFFGPGTRLTVL.

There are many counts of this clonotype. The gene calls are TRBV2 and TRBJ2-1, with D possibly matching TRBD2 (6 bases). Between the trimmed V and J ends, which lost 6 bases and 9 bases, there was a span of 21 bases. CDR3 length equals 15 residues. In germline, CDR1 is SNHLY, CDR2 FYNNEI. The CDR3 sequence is CASRAGSGRSGEQFF. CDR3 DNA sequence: TGTGCCAGCAGGGCGGGGTCGGGAAGGTCTGGTGAGCAGTTCTTC. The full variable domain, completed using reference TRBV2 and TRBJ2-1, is EPEVTQTPSHQVTQMGQEVILRCVPISNHLYFYWYRQILGQKVEFLVSFYNNEISEKSEIFDDQFSVERPDGSNFTLKIRSTKLEDSAMYFCASRAGSGRSGEQFFGPGTRLTVL.

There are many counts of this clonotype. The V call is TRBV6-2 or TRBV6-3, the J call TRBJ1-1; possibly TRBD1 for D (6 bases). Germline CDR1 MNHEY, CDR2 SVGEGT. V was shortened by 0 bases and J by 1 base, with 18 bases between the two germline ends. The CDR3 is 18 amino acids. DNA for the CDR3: TGTGCCAGCAGTTACTCGACTTGGGGGCGCGTTGAGAACACTGAAGCTTTCTTT. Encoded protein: CASSYSTWGRVENTEAFF.

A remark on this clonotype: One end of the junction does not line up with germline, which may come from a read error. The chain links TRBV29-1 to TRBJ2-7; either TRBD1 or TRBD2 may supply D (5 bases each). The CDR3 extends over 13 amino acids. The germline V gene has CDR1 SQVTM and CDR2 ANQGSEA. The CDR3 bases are TGCAGCGATGAAGGGGAGAGATCCTACGAGCAGTACTTC. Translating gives CSDEGERSYEQYF.

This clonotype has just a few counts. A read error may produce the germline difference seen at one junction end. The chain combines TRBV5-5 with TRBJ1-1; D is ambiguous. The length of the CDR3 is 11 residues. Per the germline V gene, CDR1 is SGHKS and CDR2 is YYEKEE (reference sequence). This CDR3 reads CASSMNTEAFF. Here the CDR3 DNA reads TGCGCCAGCAGCATGAACACTGAAGCTTTCTTT.

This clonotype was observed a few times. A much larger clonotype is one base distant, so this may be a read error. Here the CDR3 reads CASSQGRVDEQFF. The DNA of the CDR3 is TGCGCCAGCAGCCAAGGAAGGGTTGATGAGCAGTTCTTC. The chain recombines TRBV4-3 with TRBJ2-1; D ambiguous. Germline V gene data show CDR1 as LGHNA and CDR2 as YSLEER. CDR3 length equals 13 residues. V was shortened by 1 base and J by 8 bases, with 9 bases between the two germline ends.

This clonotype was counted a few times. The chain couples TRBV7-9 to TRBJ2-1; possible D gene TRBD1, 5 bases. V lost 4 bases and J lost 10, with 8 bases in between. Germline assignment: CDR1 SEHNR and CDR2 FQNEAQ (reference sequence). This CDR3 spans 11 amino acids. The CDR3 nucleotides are TGTGCCAGCAGCTCCTCAGGGGAGCAGTTCTTC. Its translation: CASSSSGEQFF.

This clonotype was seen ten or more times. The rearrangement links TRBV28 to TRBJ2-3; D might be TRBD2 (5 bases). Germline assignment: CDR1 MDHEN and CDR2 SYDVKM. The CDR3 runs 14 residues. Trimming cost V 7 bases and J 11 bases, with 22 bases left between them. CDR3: CASTRYSSGRRQYF. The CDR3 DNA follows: TGTGCCAGCACCCGCTACTCGAGCGGAAGGAGGCAGTATTTT.

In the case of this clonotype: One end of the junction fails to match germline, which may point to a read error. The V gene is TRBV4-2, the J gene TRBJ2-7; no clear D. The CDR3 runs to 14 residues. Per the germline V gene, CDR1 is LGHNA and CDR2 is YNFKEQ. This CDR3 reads CASSSQRGPYEQHF. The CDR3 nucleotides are TGCGCCAGCAGCTCTCAGAGAGGCCCCTACGAGCAGCACTTC.

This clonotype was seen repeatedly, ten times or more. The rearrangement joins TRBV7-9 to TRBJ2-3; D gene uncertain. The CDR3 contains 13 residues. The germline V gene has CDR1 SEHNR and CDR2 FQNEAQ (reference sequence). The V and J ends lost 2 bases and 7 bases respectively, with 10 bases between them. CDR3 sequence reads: CASSLSGENTQYF. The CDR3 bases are TGTGCCAGCAGCTTAAGTGGGGAAAATACGCAGTATTTT. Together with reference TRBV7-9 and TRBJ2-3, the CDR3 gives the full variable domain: DTGVSQNPRHKITKRGQNVTFRCDPISEHNRLYWYRQTLGQGPEFLTYFQNEAQLEKSRLLSDRFSAERPKGSFSTLEIQRTEQGDSAMYLCASSLSGENTQYFGPGTRLTVL.

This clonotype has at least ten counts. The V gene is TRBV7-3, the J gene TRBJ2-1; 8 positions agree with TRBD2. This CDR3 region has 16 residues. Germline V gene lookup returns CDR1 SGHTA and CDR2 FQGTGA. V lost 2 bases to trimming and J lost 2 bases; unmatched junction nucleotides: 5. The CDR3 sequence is CASSLAGGGAYNEQFF. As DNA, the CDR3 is TGTGCCAGCAGCTTAGCCGGGGGGGGCGCCTACAATGAGCAGTTCTTC.

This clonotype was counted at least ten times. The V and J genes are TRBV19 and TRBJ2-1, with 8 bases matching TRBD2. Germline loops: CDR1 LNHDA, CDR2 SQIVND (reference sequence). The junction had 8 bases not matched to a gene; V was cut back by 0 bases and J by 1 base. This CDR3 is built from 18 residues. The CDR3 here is CASSIEVLAGGSYNEQFF. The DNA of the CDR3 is TGTGCCAGTAGTATAGAGGTTCTAGCGGGTGGTTCCTACAATGAGCAGTTCTTC.

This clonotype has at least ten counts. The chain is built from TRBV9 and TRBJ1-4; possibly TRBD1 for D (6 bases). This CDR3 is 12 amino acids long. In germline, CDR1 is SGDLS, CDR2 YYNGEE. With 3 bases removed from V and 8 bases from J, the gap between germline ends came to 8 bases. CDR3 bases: TGTGCCAGCAGCGGGACAGAAGAAAAACTGTTTTTT. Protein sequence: CASSGTEEKLFF.

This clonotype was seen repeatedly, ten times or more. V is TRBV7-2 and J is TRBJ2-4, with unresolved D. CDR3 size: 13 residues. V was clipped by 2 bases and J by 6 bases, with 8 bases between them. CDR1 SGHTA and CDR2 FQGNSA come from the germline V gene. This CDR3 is CASSLNTLNIQYF. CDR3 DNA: TGTGCCAGCAGCTTAAACACCCTAAACATTCAGTACTTC.

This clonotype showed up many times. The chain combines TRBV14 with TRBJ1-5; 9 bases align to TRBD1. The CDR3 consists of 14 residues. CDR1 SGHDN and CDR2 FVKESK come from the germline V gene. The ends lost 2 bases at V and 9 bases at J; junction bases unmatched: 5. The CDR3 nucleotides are TGTGCCAGCAGCCAACTAGGACAGGGGAGGCCCCAGCATTTT. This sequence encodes CASSQLGQGRPQHF. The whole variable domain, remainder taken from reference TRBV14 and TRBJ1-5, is EAGVTQFPSHSVIEKGQTVTLRCDPISGHDNLYWYRRVMGKEIKFLLHFVKESKQDESGMPNNRFLAERTGGTYSTLKVQPAELEDSGVYFCASSQLGQGRPQHFGDGTRLSIL.

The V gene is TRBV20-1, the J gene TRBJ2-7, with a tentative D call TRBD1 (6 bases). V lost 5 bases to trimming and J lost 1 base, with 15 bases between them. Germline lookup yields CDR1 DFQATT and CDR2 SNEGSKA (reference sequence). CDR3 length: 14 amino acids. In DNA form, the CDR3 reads TGCAGTGCTGACCTAGGGACAAGGTCCTACGAGCAGTACTTC. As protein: CSADLGTRSYEQYF.

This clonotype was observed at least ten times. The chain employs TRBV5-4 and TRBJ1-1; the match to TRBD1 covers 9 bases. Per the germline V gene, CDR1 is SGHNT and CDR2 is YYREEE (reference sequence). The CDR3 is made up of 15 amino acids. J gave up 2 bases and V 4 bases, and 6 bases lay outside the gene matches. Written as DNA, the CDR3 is TGTGCCAGCAGCAGGGACAGGGAGGGCAACACTGAAGCTTTCTTT. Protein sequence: CASSRDREGNTEAFF.

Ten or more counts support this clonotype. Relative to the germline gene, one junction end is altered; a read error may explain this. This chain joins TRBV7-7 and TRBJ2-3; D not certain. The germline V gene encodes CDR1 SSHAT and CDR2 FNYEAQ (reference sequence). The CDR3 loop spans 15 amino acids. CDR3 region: CASSLQWSNTDTQYF. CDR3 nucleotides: TGTGCTAGCAGCCTCCAGTGGAGTAACACAGATACGCAGTATTTT.

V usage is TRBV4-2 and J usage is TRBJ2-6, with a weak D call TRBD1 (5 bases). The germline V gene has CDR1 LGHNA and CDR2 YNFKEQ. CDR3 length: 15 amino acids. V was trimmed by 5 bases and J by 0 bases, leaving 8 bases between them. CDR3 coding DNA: TGTGCCAGCAGCGCAGGGAACTCTGGGGCCAACGTCCTGACTTTC. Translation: CASSAGNSGANVLTF.

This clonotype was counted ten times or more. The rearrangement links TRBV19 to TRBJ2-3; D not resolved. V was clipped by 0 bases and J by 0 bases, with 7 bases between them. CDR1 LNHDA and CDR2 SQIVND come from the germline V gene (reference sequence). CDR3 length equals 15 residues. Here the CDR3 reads CASSIDTGSTDTQYF. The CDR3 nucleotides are TGTGCCAGTAGTATAGATACTGGTAGCACAGATACGCAGTATTTT.

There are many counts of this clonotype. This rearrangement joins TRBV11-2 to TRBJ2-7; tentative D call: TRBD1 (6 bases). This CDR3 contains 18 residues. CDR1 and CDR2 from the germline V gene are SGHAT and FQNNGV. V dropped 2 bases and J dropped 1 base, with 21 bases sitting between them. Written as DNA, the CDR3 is TGTGCCAGCAGCTTATTTTCACAGGGAAGAGGATTGTCCTACGAGCAGTACTTC. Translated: CASSLFSQGRGLSYEQYF.

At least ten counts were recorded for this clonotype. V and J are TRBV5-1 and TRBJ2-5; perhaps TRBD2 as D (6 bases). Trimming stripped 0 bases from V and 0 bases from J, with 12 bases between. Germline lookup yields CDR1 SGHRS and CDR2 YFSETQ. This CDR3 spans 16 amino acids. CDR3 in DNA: TGCGCCAGCAGCTTGGGAGATAGACTAGACCAAGAGACCCAGTACTTC. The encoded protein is CASSLGDRLDQETQYF.

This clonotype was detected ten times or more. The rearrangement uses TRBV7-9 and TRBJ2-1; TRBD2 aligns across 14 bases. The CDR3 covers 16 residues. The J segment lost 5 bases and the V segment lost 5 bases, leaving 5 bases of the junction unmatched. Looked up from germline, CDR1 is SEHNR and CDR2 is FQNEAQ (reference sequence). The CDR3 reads CASSRTSGRRDNEQFF. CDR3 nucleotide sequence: TGTGCCAGCAGCCGGACTAGCGGGAGGAGAGACAATGAGCAGTTCTTC.

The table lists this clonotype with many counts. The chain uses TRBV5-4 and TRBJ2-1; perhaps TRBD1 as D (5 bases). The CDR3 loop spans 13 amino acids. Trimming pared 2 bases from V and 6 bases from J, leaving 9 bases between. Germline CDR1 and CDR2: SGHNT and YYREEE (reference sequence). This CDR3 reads CASSFGQTNEQFF. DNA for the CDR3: TGTGCCAGCAGCTTTGGACAAACCAATGAGCAGTTCTTC.

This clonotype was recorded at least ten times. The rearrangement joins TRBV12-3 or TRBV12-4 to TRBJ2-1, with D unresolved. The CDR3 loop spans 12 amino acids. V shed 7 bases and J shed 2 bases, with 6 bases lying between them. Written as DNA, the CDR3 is TGTGCCAGCACCGCCCCCTACAATGAGCAGTTCTTC. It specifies CASTAPYNEQFF.

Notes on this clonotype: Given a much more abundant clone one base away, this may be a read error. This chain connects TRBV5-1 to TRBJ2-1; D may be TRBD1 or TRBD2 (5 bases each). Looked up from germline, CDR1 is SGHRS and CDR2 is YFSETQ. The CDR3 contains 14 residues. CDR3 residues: CASSLQGDYNGQFF. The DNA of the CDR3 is TGCGCCAGCAGCTTGCAGGGCGACTACAATGGGCAGTTCTTC.

The CDR3 loop reads CASSPSMGYNEQFF. The DNA of the CDR3 is TGTGCCAGTAGTCCGTCAATGGGATACAATGAGCAGTTCTTC. The rearrangement joins TRBV19 to TRBJ2-1, with no clear D. Germline V gene lookup returns CDR1 LNHDA and CDR2 SQIVND (reference sequence). CDR3 length: 14 residues. The ends were cut back, 5 bases at V and 4 bases at J, with 12 bases in the middle.

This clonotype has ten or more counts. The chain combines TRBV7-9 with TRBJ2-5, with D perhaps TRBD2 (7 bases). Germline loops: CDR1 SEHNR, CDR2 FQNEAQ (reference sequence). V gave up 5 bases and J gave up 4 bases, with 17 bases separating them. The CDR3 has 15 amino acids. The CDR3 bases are TGTGCCAGCAGCCCATGGGGGGGCGGAGGAGAGACCCAGTACTTC. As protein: CASSPWGGGGETQYF.

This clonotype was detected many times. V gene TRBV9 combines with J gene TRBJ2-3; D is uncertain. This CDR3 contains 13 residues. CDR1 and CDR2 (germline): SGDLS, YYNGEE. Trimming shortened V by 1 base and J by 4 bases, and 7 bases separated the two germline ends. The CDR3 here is CASSVLSSDTQYF. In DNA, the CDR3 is TGTGCCAGCAGCGTACTGAGTTCAGATACGCAGTATTTT.